This T cell receptor (beta chain) was captured in a study of blood T cell repertoires in COVID-19 (dated by TCRdb to the early 2020s). A note on the overall study: Collaborator samples came from the United States, Italy and Spain and covered acute and convalescent phases of COVID-19. Deeply sampled blood TCRbeta repertoires from subjects exposed to, actively infected with, or recovered from COVID-19 were included in the dataset. A de-identified subject ID, COVID-19 status, age in years and sex were almost always included in the sample metadata. The repertoires were released in a freely available public database intended as a resource for research on the immune response to SARS-CoV-2. Samples came from the ongoing ImmuneRACE study (first 160 participants) plus 1,254 subjects from 6 global collaborators. Where available, HLA class I and class II types were taken from metadata supplied by the sample provider and were not determined by assay-based typing. The prospective study material was composed of cDNA or gDNA derived from T cells, B-cell-depleted T cells, or PBMCs. Beyond this particular receptor, the publication reports: Clinical and demographic metadata were provided uncurated, with the amount varying by source and participant.

Concerning this clone: Its cognate antigen has yet to be identified. The record has no base qualities; no much larger clone is one base away. In the same sample, other DNA sequences code for this CDR3.

The immunoSEQ Assay, a bias-controlled multiplex PCR, was used to amplify TCRbeta CDR3 regions from genomic DNA. In the original analysis: Nucleated cell counts per sample were estimated from amplification of reference gene primers within the assay. Sequence reads were collapsed and filtered to measure the absolute abundance of every unique TCRbeta CDR3 rearrangement. For each sample, productive Simpson clonality was calculated as the square root of Simpson's diversity index across productive rearrangements. TCRdb re-hosts the immuneACCESS table, in-frame sequences only. Its copies lack some clones; in the studies checked, an unresolved V gene accounts for under half of them, and the cause for the rest is not known. V, J and clone size derive from that table, while D and trimming were established from the DNA sequence. The sample table shows roughly 150,000 clones, and roughly 93% are seen once. The ten largest clones represent roughly 2.3% of the sample.

The collaborating institutions used their own protocols to collect whole blood in K2EDTA tubes. For TCRbeta analysis, collaborator samples were shipped as frozen whole blood, as isolated PBMCs, or as DNA extracted from either sample type. V was cut back by 5 bases and J by 0 bases, leaving a gap of 7 bases between them. CDR1 and CDR2 (SEHNR, FQNEAQ) derive from the germline V gene (reference sequence). Including cysteine and phenylalanine, the CDR3 has 13 amino acids. The sequence is cut down to CDR3 DNA, 39 bases in frame from base 1. The source is a man younger than 30 with acute or convalescent COVID-19. Sequencing was done on a sample of peripheral blood. Here the chain combines TRBV7-9 and TRBJ1-1; the D gene cannot be resolved reliably. The CDR3 region has the sequence CASSHTMNTEAFF. At the DNA level, the sequence is TGTGCCAGCAGCCACACTATGAACACTGAAGCTTTCTTT.